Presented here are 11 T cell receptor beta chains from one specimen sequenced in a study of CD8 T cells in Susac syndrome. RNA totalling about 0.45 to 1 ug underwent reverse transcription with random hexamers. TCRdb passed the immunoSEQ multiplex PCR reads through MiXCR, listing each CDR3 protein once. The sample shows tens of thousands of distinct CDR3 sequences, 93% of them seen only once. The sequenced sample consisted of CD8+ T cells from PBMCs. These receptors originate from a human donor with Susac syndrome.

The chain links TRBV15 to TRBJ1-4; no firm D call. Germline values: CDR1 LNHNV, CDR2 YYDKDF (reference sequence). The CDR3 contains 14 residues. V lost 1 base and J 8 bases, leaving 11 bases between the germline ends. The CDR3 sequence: CATSRGGGVEKLFF. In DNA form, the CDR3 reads TGTGCCACCAGCAGAGGGGGTGGAGTGGAAAAACTGTTTTTT.

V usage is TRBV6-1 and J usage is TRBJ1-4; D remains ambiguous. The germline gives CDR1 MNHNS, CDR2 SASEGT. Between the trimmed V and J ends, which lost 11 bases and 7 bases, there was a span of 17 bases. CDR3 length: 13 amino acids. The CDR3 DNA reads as TGTGCCTCACAGAGAGCGTTCAGTGAAAAACTGTTTTTT. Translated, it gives CASQRAFSEKLFF.

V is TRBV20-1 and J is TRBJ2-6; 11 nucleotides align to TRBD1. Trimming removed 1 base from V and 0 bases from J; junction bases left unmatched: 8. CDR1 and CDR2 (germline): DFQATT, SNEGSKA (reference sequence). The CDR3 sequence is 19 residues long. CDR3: CSARVRDRGITSGANVLTF. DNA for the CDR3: TGCAGTGCTAGAGTCCGGGACAGGGGGATTACCTCTGGGGCCAACGTCCTGACTTTC.

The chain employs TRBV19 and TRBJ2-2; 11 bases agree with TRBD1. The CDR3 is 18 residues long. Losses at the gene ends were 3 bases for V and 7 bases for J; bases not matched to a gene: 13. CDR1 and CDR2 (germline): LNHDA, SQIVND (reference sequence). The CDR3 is CASSIDRSDRGQRGELFF. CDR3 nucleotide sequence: TGTGCCAGTAGTATCGATAGGTCGGACAGGGGGCAACGCGGGGAGCTGTTTTTT.

The CDR3, as DNA: TGTGCCAGCAGGCGACAAGGAAACACCATATATTTT. It specifies CASRRQGNTIYF. The chain has TRBV12-3 or TRBV12-4 and TRBJ1-3; D is undetermined. V was trimmed by 6 bases and J by 4 bases, leaving 7 bases between them. The CDR3 contains 12 residues.

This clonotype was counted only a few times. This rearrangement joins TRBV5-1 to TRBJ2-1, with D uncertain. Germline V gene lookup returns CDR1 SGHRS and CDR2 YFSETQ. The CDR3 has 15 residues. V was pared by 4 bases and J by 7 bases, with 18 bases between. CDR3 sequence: CASSLSALGINEQFF. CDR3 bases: TGCGCCAGCAGCCTTTCCGCGTTAGGGATTAATGAGCAGTTCTTC. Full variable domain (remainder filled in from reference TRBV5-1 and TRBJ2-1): KAGVTQTPRYLIKTRGQQVTLSCSPISGHRSVSWYQQTPGQGLQFLFEYFSETQRNKGNFPGRFSGRQFSNSRSEMNVSTLELGDSALYLCASSLSALGINEQFFGPGTRLTVL.

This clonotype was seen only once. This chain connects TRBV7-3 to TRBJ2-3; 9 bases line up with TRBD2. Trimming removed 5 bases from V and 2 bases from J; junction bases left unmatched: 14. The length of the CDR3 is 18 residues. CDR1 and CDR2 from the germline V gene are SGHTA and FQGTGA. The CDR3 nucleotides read TGTGCCAGCAGCCGTAGCGGCCTAGCGGGGTTAAACACAGATACGCAGTATTTT. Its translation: CASSRSGLAGLNTDTQYF.

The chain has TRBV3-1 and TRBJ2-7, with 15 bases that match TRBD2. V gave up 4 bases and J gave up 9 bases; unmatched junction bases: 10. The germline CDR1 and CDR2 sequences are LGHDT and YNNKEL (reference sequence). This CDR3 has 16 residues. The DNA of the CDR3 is TGTGCCAGCAGCCCCCGAGGACTAGCGGGAGGGCGGTTGCAGTACTTC. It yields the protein CASSPRGLAGGRLQYF.

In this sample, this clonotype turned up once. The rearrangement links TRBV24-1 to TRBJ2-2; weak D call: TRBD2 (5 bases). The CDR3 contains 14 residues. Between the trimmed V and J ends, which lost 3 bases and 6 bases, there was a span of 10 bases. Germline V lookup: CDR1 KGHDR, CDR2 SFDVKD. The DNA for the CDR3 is TGTGCCACCAGTGATGTGCGGGTACCCGGGGAGCTGTTTTTT. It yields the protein CATSDVRVPGELFF.

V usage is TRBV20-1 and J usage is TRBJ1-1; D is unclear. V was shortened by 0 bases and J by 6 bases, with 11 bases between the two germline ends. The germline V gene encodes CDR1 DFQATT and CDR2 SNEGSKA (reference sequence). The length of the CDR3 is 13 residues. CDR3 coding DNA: TGCAGTGCTAGAGAACTTGGTCGATCTGAAGCTTTCTTT. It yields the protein CSARELGRSEAFF.

The CDR3 spells CASSQDGWASRRLEQFF. In DNA form, the CDR3 reads TGCGCCAGCAGCCAAGATGGTTGGGCGTCCCGTCGACTAGAGCAGTTCTTC. J is TRBJ2-1 and V is TRBV4-1; TRBD2 might be the D (5 bases). The CDR3 runs to 17 residues. CDR1 and CDR2 (germline): MGHRA, YSYEKL. V was clipped by 0 bases and J by 10 bases, with 22 bases between them.